The next 22 T cell receptor beta chains were all read from a single sample in a study of CD8 T cells in ankylosing spondylitis. Study-level points and caveats: Ankylosing spondylitis blood seemed to carry a telltale TCR beta motif made of seven or eight highly homologous variants.

Antigen specificity for these receptors is unknown. MiXCR, applied by TCRdb to the 5' RACE reads, yields one record per CDR3 protein. The sample has about 330,000 distinct CDR3 sequences; less than 10% are singletons. The sample was blood, either unsorted or a sorted T cell fraction (not recorded which). Receptors originate from a male donor with ankylosing spondylitis.

The chain links TRBV29-1 to TRBJ2-2, with 11 bases that match TRBD2. The CDR3 loop spans 15 amino acids. Germline-derived CDR1 and CDR2 are SQVTM and ANQGSEA. Unmatched junction bases numbered 4, after V lost 2 bases and J lost 5 bases. The CDR3 DNA sequence: TGCAGCGTTGAAAGGGTAGCGGGAGGGACCGGGGAGCTGTTTTTT. This translates into CSVERVAGGTGELFF.

The chain is built from TRBV7-2 and TRBJ1-4; 8 bases are a match to TRBD1. The CDR3 contains 14 residues. Germline CDR1 SGHTA, CDR2 FQGNSA. The J segment lost 8 bases and the V segment lost 4 bases, leaving 6 bases of the junction unmatched. CDR3 in DNA: TGTGCCAGCAGCTCAAGGACAGGGAGCGAAAAACTGTTTTTT. This codes for CASSSRTGSEKLFF.

This clonotype showed up many times. This chain joins TRBV18 and TRBJ2-7, with a possible D match to TRBD1 (6 bases). Germline V gene data show CDR1 as KGHSH and CDR2 as LQKENI. The CDR3 is made up of 15 amino acids. V lost 1 base and J 1 base, leaving 11 bases between the germline ends. The CDR3 sequence: CASSPRWTESYEQYF. Here the CDR3 DNA reads TGTGCCAGCTCACCACGTTGGACAGAATCCTACGAGCAGTACTTC.

The rearrangement joins TRBV2 to TRBJ2-6; no definite D call. This CDR3 contains 14 residues. Germline loops: CDR1 SNHLY, CDR2 FYNNEI. With 5 bases removed from V and 3 bases from J, the gap between germline ends came to 8 bases. The CDR3 spells CASSWTVGANVLTF. As DNA, the CDR3 is TGTGCCAGCAGTTGGACGGTTGGGGCCAACGTCCTGACTTTC.

The chain links TRBV5-1 to TRBJ2-1, with D perhaps matching TRBD1 (6 bases). This CDR3 contains 12 residues. V lost 3 bases, J lost 8 bases, and 9 bases lay in between. The germline CDR1 and CDR2 sequences are SGHRS and YFSETQ. DNA of the CDR3: TGCGCCAGCAGCTGGGCAGGGGATGAGCAGTTCTTC. It is translated as CASSWAGDEQFF.

This clonotype was seen more than once but under ten times. The rearrangement links TRBV29-1 to TRBJ1-2, with 9 bases fitting TRBD1. This CDR3 contains 13 residues. Trimming removed 7 bases from V and 4 bases from J; junction bases left unmatched: 7. CDR1 and CDR2 (germline): SQVTM, ANQGSEA. For the CDR3, the DNA is TGCAGCGGTGTAACAGGGGGCGGCTATGGCTACACCTTC. Its protein product is CSGVTGGGYGYTF.

This clonotype showed up many times. V usage is TRBV25-1 and J usage is TRBJ2-7; D not resolved. The V and J ends lost 6 bases and 5 bases respectively, with 8 bases between them. Germline V gives CDR1 MGHDK, CDR2 SYGVNS. The CDR3 totals 11 residues. The DNA for the CDR3 is TGTGCCAGCAGGATAGGCGACGAGCAGTACTTC. The encoded protein is CASRIGDEQYF.

This clonotype has just a few counts. The V gene is TRBV6-5, the J gene TRBJ2-1, with 12 bases fitting TRBD2. After removal of 1 base from V and 9 bases from J, the junction contained 7 bases not matched to a gene. Germline V gene lookup returns CDR1 MNHEY and CDR2 SVGAGI. CDR3 length: 16 amino acids. In nucleotides, the CDR3 is TGTGCCAGCAGTTACTTGCTAGCGGGAGGGCCGAGTGAGCAGTTCTTC. Translating gives CASSYLLAGGPSEQFF.

This chain links TRBV19 with TRBJ1-5; D call uncertain. Trimming cost V 7 bases and J 2 bases, with 9 bases left between them. Germline loops: CDR1 LNHDA, CDR2 SQIVND (reference sequence). CDR3 length: 13 amino acids. The CDR3 coding sequence is TGTGCCAGTACGAACCCCGGCAATCAGCCCCAGCATTTT. Protein sequence: CASTNPGNQPQHF.

In regard to this clonotype: Because the CDR3 is missing its conserved closing phenylalanine or tryptophan, this is likely a read error. The V gene is TRBV2, the J gene TRBJ2-5; TRBD2 agrees at 11 bases. The CDR3 is made up of 15 amino acids. Germline CDR1 SNHLY, CDR2 FYNNEI. V lost 7 bases, J lost 1 base, and 5 bases stayed unmatched. The CDR3 region has the DNA TGTGCCAGCAAGCCGACTAGCGGGATCCAAGAGACCCAGTACTTA. Translating it yields CASKPTSGIQETQYL.

The chain is built from TRBV4-1 and TRBJ2-7, with a weak D call TRBD2 (6 bases). Germline V gene sequence: CDR1 MGHRA, CDR2 YSYEKL. The V end was cut by 3 bases, the J end by 5 bases, with 11 bases between. This CDR3 comprises 13 residues. The CDR3 loop reads CASSQGLRNEQYF. Written as DNA, the CDR3 is TGCGCCAGCAGCCAGGGACTCCGTAACGAGCAGTACTTC.

The CDR3 coding sequence is TGTGCCAGCAGCCCCCGGGGGGCTAGCGGGAGGGCAGATACGCAGTATTTT. It codes for CASSPRGASGRADTQYF. The J gene is TRBJ2-3, the V gene TRBV11-2; 12 bases line up with TRBD2. The CDR3 runs to 17 residues. Germline trimming cut 5 bases from V and 4 bases from J; bases unmatched to any gene: 10. The germline V gene has CDR1 SGHAT and CDR2 FQNNGV.

This clonotype was detected only a few times. This chain connects TRBV4-1 to TRBJ1-3; tentatively, D is TRBD1 (5 bases). Trimming pared 0 bases from V and 2 bases from J, leaving 14 bases between. The V gene's germline CDR1 is MGHRA and CDR2 YSYEKL. This CDR3 is built from 17 residues. CDR3 coding DNA: TGCGCCAGCAGCCAAGAGAGGTACGGGACGACTGGAAACACCATATATTTT. This sequence encodes CASSQERYGTTGNTIYF.

This clonotype occurred a few times. V and J are TRBV3-1 and TRBJ2-2; TRBD2 matches 10 bases. Germline assignment: CDR1 LGHDT and CDR2 YNNKEL (reference sequence). This CDR3 has 17 amino acids. V was clipped by 0 bases and J by 6 bases; unmatched bases: 7. The CDR3 region has the DNA TGTGCCAGCAGCCAAGAGCTAGCGGGAGTATTATCCGGGGAGCTGTTTTTT. This sequence encodes CASSQELAGVLSGELFF.

This clonotype was picked up many times. The chain employs TRBV7-2 and TRBJ2-1; 7 nucleotides align to TRBD2. Per the germline V gene, CDR1 is SGHTA and CDR2 is FQGNSA. Unmatched junction bases numbered 10, after V lost 1 base and J lost 7 bases. The length of the CDR3 is 16 residues. The CDR3 bases are TGTGCCAGCAGCTTAGGGGGGGAGCGGGGCAGTAATGAGCAGTTCTTC. Its protein is CASSLGGERGSNEQFF.

This clonotype was counted a few times. The chain couples TRBV18 to TRBJ2-2; D tentatively fits TRBD1 or TRBD2 (5 bases each). In germline, CDR1 is KGHSH, CDR2 LQKENI. The CDR3 has 15 residues. Trimming left V 3 bases short and J 2 bases short, with 10 bases between. The CDR3 protein is CASSPRDGNTGELFF. CDR3 sequence (DNA): TGTGCCAGCTCACCTCGGGACGGAAACACCGGGGAGCTGTTTTTT.

The sample holds many counts of this clonotype. This chain uses TRBV7-9 with TRBJ2-2, with 9 positions matching TRBD1. The CDR3 is made up of 15 amino acids. CDR1 SEHNR and CDR2 FQNEAQ come from the germline V gene (reference sequence). The V segment lost 5 bases and the J segment 5 bases; nucleotides outside the gene matches: 6. The DNA of the CDR3 is TGTGCCAGCAGCCCCGGGACAGGGAATACCGGGGAGCTGTTTTTT. Protein: CASSPGTGNTGELFF.

The chain combines TRBV5-1 with TRBJ2-5, with D perhaps TRBD2 (6 bases). The CDR3 extends over 15 amino acids. V gave up 0 bases and J gave up 4 bases, with 13 bases separating them. In germline, CDR1 is SGHRS, CDR2 YFSETQ. The CDR3 region is CASSLDRREGETQYF. The CDR3 DNA reads TGCGCCAGCAGCTTGGATCGGCGGGAAGGAGAGACCCAGTACTTC. Filled out from reference TRBV5-1 and TRBJ2-5, the complete variable domain reads KAGVTQTPRYLIKTRGQQVTLSCSPISGHRSVSWYQQTPGQGLQFLFEYFSETQRNKGNFPGRFSGRQFSNSRSEMNVSTLELGDSALYLCASSLDRREGETQYFGPGTRLLVL.

The genes are TRBV6-5 and TRBJ1-3; 10 bases fit TRBD1. The CDR3 extends over 16 amino acids. J lost 1 base, V lost 2 bases, and 2 bases had no gene match. Per germline, CDR1 MNHEY and CDR2 SVGAGI. The CDR3 sequence is CASSYGTGASGNTIYF. The CDR3 nucleotides are TGTGCCAGCAGTTACGGGACAGGGGCTTCTGGAAACACCATATATTTT.

This clonotype was counted at least ten times. The chain couples TRBV29-1 to TRBJ2-3, with 7 positions matching TRBD1. The CDR3 has 14 residues. J was trimmed by 2 bases and V by 7 bases; bases with no gene match: 9. CDR1 SQVTM and CDR2 ANQGSEA come from the germline V gene. Here the CDR3 reads CSAAGQVATDTQYF. As DNA, the CDR3 is TGCAGCGCAGCTGGACAGGTGGCCACAGATACGCAGTATTTT.

The chain combines TRBV29-1 with TRBJ1-3; D call uncertain. Trimming removed 0 bases from V and 5 bases from J, with 8 bases in between. Germline CDR1 is SQVTM and CDR2 is ANQGSEA. The CDR3 sequence is 13 residues long. DNA for the CDR3: TGCAGCGTTGAAGATCCGTCCCGAAACACCATATATTTT. This codes for CSVEDPSRNTIYF.

This chain links TRBV4-2 with TRBJ2-3; 7 positions agree with TRBD2. This CDR3 has 15 residues. J gave up 5 bases and V 0 bases, and 5 bases lay outside the gene matches. Per the germline V gene, CDR1 is LGHNA and CDR2 is YNFKEQ. CDR3 protein: CASSQEGREQDTQYF. CDR3 DNA: TGTGCCAGCAGCCAAGAAGGGCGGGAGCAAGATACGCAGTATTTT.